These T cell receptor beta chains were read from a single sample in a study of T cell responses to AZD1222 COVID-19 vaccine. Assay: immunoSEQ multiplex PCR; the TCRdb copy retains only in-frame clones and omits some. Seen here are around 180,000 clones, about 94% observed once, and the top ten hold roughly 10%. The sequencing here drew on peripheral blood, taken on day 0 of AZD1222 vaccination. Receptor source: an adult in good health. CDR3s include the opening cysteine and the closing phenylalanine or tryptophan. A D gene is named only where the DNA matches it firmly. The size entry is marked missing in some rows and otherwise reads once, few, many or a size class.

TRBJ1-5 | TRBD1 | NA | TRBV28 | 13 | CAIGQGAGQPQHF | TGTGCCATCGGACAGGGGGCAGGTCAGCCCCAGCATTTT
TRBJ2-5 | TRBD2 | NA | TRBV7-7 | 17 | CASSLAPVGGGRETQYF | TGTGCTAGCAGCTTAGCCCCGGTGGGCGGGGGGAGAGAGACCCAGTACTTC
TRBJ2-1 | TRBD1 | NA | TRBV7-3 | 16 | CASSVDRDRGLNEQFF | TGTGCCAGCAGCGTGGACCGGGACAGGGGGCTCAATGAGCAGTTCTTC
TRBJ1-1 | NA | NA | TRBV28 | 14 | CASSFFGVATEAFF | TGTGCCAGCAGTTTTTTCGGGGTGGCCACTGAAGCTTTCTTT
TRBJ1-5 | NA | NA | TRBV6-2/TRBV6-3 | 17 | CASSYSGTGNSNQPQHF | TGTGCCAGCAGTTACTCCGGGACGGGGAATAGCAATCAGCCCCAGCATTTT
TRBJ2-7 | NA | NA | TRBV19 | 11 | CASGLGGEQYF | TGTGCCAGTGGTCTAGGGGGGGAGCAGTACTTC
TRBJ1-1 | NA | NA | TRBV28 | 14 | CASSLRGGNTEAFF | TGTGCCAGCAGTTTAAGAGGGGGGAACACTGAAGCTTTCTTT
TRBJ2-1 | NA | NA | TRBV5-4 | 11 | CASSVDNEQFF | TGTGCCAGCAGCGTGGACAATGAGCAGTTCTTC
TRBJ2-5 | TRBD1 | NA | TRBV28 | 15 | CASSSAGQGQETQYF | TGTGCCAGCAGTTCCGCGGGACAGGGACAAGAGACCCAGTACTTC
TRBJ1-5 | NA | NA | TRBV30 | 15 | CAWSFGAPSNQPQHF | TGTGCCTGGAGCTTCGGAGCACCTAGCAATCAGCCCCAGCATTTT
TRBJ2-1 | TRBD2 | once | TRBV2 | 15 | CASSPSGRGGNEQFF | TGTGCCAGCAGTCCAAGCGGGAGAGGAGGTAATGAGCAGTTCTTC
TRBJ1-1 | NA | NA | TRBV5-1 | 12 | CASSPWGTEAFF | TGCGCCAGCAGCCCGTGGGGGACTGAAGCTTTCTTT
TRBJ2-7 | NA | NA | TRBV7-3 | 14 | CASSLTAGAYEQYF | TGTGCCAGCAGCTTAACTGCAGGAGCCTACGAGCAGTACTTC
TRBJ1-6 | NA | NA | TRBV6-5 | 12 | CASSLIDSPLHF | TGTGCCAGCAGTCTCATTGATTCACCCCTCCACTTT
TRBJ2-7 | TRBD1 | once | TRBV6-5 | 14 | CASSSGQGSYEQYF | TGTGCCAGCAGTTCGGGACAGGGGTCCTACGAGCAGTACTTC
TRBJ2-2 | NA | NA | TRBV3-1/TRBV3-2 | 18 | CASSQEEGPGEGGGELFF | TGTGCCAGCAGCCAGGAGGAGGGGCCCGGAGAAGGAGGCGGGGAGCTGTTTTTT
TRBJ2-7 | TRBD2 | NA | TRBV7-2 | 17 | CASSTVGGDGPSYEQYF | TGTGCCAGCAGCACCGTCGGGGGGGACGGGCCCTCCTACGAGCAGTACTTC
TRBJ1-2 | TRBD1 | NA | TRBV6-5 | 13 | CASTYGDSNGYTF | TGTGCCAGCACCTACGGGGACAGTAATGGCTACACCTTC
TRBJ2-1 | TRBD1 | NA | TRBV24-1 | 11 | CATSDRGQQFF | TGTGCCACCAGTGACAGGGGGCAGCAGTTCTTC
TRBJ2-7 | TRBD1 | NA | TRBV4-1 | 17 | CASSPETGGFFPDEQYF | TGCGCCAGCAGCCCCGAGACAGGGGGCTTTTTCCCGGACGAGCAGTACTTC
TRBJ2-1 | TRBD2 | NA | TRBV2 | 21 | CASRRQNAGTSGRASYNEQFF | TGTGCCAGCAGACGACAGAACGCCGGGACTAGCGGGAGGGCCTCCTACAATGAGCAGTTCTTC
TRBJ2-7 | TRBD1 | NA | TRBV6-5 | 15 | CASLFGTGPSYEQYF | TGTGCCAGCCTTTTTGGGACAGGTCCCTCCTACGAGCAGTACTTC
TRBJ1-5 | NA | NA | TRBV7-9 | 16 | CASSLEAGGGNQPQHF | TGTGCCAGCAGCTTAGAGGCGGGGGGAGGGAATCAGCCCCAGCATTTT
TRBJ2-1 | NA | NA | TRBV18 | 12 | CASSPLWAWRFF | TGTGCCAGCTCACCGTTATGGGCCTGGAGGTTCTTC
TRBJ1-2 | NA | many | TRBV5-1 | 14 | CASSLGSETRGYTF | TGCGCCAGCAGCTTGGGATCCGAGACTCGGGGCTACACCTTC
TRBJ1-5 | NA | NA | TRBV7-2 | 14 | CASSSRAGDQPQHF | TGTGCCAGCAGCTCCAGGGCCGGCGATCAGCCCCAGCATTTT
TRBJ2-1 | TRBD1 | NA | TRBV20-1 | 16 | CSASIPRQGLYNEQFF | TGCAGTGCTAGTATCCCCCGACAGGGGCTATACAATGAGCAGTTCTTC
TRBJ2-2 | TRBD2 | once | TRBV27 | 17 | CASSFGLAGGPGGELFF | TGTGCCAGCAGTTTCGGACTAGCGGGAGGGCCCGGCGGGGAGCTGTTTTTT
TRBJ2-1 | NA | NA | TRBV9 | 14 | CASSVGGKANEQFF | TGTGCCAGCAGCGTAGGCGGGAAGGCCAATGAGCAGTTCTTC
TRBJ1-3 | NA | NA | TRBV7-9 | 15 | CASSPTQRVGNTIYF | TGTGCCAGCAGCCCGACCCAGAGGGTTGGAAACACCATATATTTT
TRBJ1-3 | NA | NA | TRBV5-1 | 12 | CASWGGGNTIYF | TGCGCCAGCTGGGGAGGGGGAAACACCATATATTTT
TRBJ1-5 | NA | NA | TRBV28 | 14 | CASRRGRGNQPQHF | TGTGCCAGCAGGAGGGGGAGGGGCAATCAGCCCCAGCATTTT